The rows below give T cell receptor beta chains drawn from one sample of a study of blood T cell repertoires in COVID-19. Clones were sequenced by immunoSEQ multiplex PCR, and TCRdb holds only the in-frame ones, with some missing. Of around 200,000 clones listed, approximately 91% are singletons. The sequencing sample was made of peripheral blood. The receptors originated from a man in his late teens or twenties with active or convalescent COVID-19. CDR3s include the opening cysteine and the closing phenylalanine or tryptophan. Fields, in order: V gene, J gene, CDR3 protein.

v_gene: TRBV30
j_gene: TRBJ1-5
CDR3aa: CAWGRRDGQPQHF

v_gene: TRBV30
j_gene: TRBJ2-5
CDR3aa: CAWSGTLGQGGETQYF

v_gene: TRBV27
j_gene: TRBJ2-1
CDR3aa: CASSRTGIGLAVEQFF

v_gene: TRBV9
j_gene: TRBJ1-2
CDR3aa: CASSPRAGGGYTF

v_gene: TRBV21-1
j_gene: TRBJ2-1
CDR3aa: CASSYLGTGIGEQFF

v_gene: TRBV14
j_gene: TRBJ2-7
CDR3aa: CASSPTSTYEQYF

v_gene: TRBV25-1
j_gene: TRBJ1-1
CDR3aa: CASSEIQGIRVAFF

v_gene: TRBV6-5
j_gene: TRBJ2-7
CDR3aa: CASSPRGSGYEQYF

v_gene: TRBV28
j_gene: TRBJ2-1
CDR3aa: CASSLRNEQFF

v_gene: TRBV6-6
j_gene: TRBJ2-7
CDR3aa: CASSYGTGYYEQYF

v_gene: TRBV19
j_gene: TRBJ1-2
CDR3aa: CASSRGQESGYTF

v_gene: TRBV7-7
j_gene: TRBJ2-5
CDR3aa: CASSSGDSAEETQYF

v_gene: TRBV19
j_gene: TRBJ1-1
CDR3aa: CASRTLGQLNTEAFF

v_gene: TRBV5-4
j_gene: TRBJ2-2
CDR3aa: CASSLSGLDTGELFF

v_gene: TRBV15
j_gene: TRBJ1-1
CDR3aa: CATSVQVMNTEAFF

v_gene: TRBV30
j_gene: TRBJ2-3
CDR3aa: CAWTVDITDTQYF

v_gene: TRBV19
j_gene: TRBJ1-5
CDR3aa: CASSIHQGSNQPQHF

v_gene: TRBV23-1
j_gene: TRBJ1-6
CDR3aa: CASSHYGTGHNSPLHF

v_gene: TRBV21-1
j_gene: TRBJ2-7
CDR3aa: CASSESEDRWTSGTYEQYF

v_gene: TRBV10-2
j_gene: TRBJ2-7
CDR3aa: CASSESAGSSYEQYF

v_gene: TRBV9
j_gene: TRBJ2-1
CDR3aa: CASSVGNADSSYNEQFF

v_gene: TRBV7-9
j_gene: TRBJ2-2
CDR3aa: CASSLAGTANTGELFF

v_gene: TRBV30
j_gene: TRBJ1-6
CDR3aa: CAWSVRGSDSPLHF

v_gene: TRBV10-3
j_gene: TRBJ2-3
CDR3aa: CAISPGQTTDTQYF

v_gene: TRBV7-2
j_gene: TRBJ1-2
CDR3aa: CASSRRTGVNYGYTF

v_gene: TRBV11-3
j_gene: TRBJ2-4
CDR3aa: CASSPGGAVNIQYF

v_gene: TRBV30
j_gene: TRBJ2-5
CDR3aa: CAWSRQRQETQYF

v_gene: TRBV4-1
j_gene: TRBJ1-5
CDR3aa: CASSQAGNQPQHF

v_gene: TRBV6-1
j_gene: TRBJ1-4
CDR3aa: CASSEAAGRANEKLFF

v_gene: TRBV7-2
j_gene: TRBJ1-6
CDR3aa: CASSIATVDNSPLHF

v_gene: TRBV11-2
j_gene: TRBJ1-1
CDR3aa: CASSLGTGWNTEAFF

v_gene: TRBV19
j_gene: TRBJ2-3
CDR3aa: CASTPGQATDTQYF

v_gene: TRBV19
j_gene: TRBJ2-2
CDR3aa: CASTTSGNTGELFF

v_gene: TRBV7-8
j_gene: TRBJ2-7
CDR3aa: CASSPRTSGNYEQYF

v_gene: TRBV6-6
j_gene: TRBJ2-1
CDR3aa: CASRKLAGGPNEQFF

v_gene: TRBV27
j_gene: TRBJ1-5
CDR3aa: CASSSDTYSNQPQHF

v_gene: TRBV5-6
j_gene: TRBJ1-6
CDR3aa: CASSLRGLDNSPLHF

v_gene: TRBV19
j_gene: TRBJ2-6
CDR3aa: CASRSGSPPGANVLTF

v_gene: TRBV11-2
j_gene: TRBJ2-5
CDR3aa: CASSFIRFLEAGETQYF

v_gene: TRBV11-2
j_gene: TRBJ1-4
CDR3aa: CASSSNWGVATNEKLFF

v_gene: TRBV2
j_gene: TRBJ2-5
CDR3aa: CAIGERGETQYF

v_gene: TRBV30
j_gene: TRBJ1-2
CDR3aa: CAWSRQAGGYTF

v_gene: TRBV5-1
j_gene: TRBJ2-3
CDR3aa: CASRRDWRTDTQYF

v_gene: TRBV4-2
j_gene: TRBJ2-7
CDR3aa: CASSQESSGSYEQYF

v_gene: TRBV18
j_gene: TRBJ2-2
CDR3aa: CASSPLEARATGELFF

v_gene: TRBV4-1
j_gene: TRBJ2-7
CDR3aa: CASRHTSGGAGEQYF

v_gene: TRBV6-5
j_gene: TRBJ1-5
CDR3aa: CASSYAGTAVDQPQHF

v_gene: TRBV19
j_gene: TRBJ2-5
CDR3aa: CASSPSGRKETQYF

v_gene: TRBV5-1
j_gene: TRBJ1-1
CDR3aa: CASSAQGGANTEAFF

v_gene: TRBV4-2
j_gene: TRBJ1-4
CDR3aa: CASSPTGANEKLFF

v_gene: TRBV10-3
j_gene: TRBJ2-1
CDR3aa: CATGTSGASSYYNEQFF